This paragraph covers one T cell receptor beta chain sequence. The record originates from a study of blood T cells in healthy people across ages. This CDR3 is built from 16 residues. With 0 bases clipped from V and 9 bases from J, the junction kept 11 bases outside the gene matches. Germline V gives CDR1 MGHRA, CDR2 YSYEKL. Per sample, extraction of total RNA gave at least 5.5 micrograms in every case. A second PCR, run for about 7 to 11 cycles, used a sample-barcoded 5' primer plus a J-beta primer mix. TCRdb re-called the 5' RACE reads with MiXCR, one entry per CDR3 protein. The profile shows hundreds of thousands of distinct CDR3 sequences, around 24% of them singletons. These data were also reused for a study on T cells of mothers and their children.

Material: blood. The TCR comes from a boy between 5 and 17 years old in good health. The genes are TRBV4-1 and TRBJ2-1; TRBD2 agrees at 7 bases. DNA for the CDR3: TGCGCCAGCAGCCAAGAAGTGGGCGGGAGATTTCGTGAGCAGTTCTTC. Residues: CASSQEVGGRFREQFF.